Sequencing of this T cell receptor beta chain was carried out in a study of cytomegalovirus exposure and HLA in healthy donors. Findings of the study overall: In a later analysis, compared with equally common non-associated chains, HLA-associated beta chains were more expanded.

Remarks on this clone: Its antigen is not identified. Compared with germline, one end of the junction differs, possibly owing to a read error.

Primers: 60 Vbeta forward and 13 Jbeta reverse. Authors' analysis steps: Per a later analysis, the number of unique TCR beta chains was roughly 83 million, of which 9 million to 14 million were shared. TCRdb keeps only in-frame clones here, not all; method: immunoSEQ multiplex PCR. Clone size and the V and J calls come from that table; the DNA yielded D and trimming. The table shows some 160,000 clones, with under 90% occurring only once. Germline V gene sequence: CDR1 SEHNR, CDR2 FQNEAQ (reference sequence). This CDR3 is built from 18 residues. This chain connects TRBV7-9 to TRBJ2-1, with 14 bases aligning to TRBD2. This clonotype originated in a man aged 18-30 years in good health and CMV-seronegative. Sequencing input: PBMCs. CDR3: CSSSFLDGLAGGMNEQFF. The CDR3 DNA reads TGTTCCAGCAGCTTCCTTGATGGACTAGCGGGGGGCATGAATGAGCAGTTCTTC.